These T cell receptor beta chains were read from a single sample in a study of human versus mouse CDR3 diversity and MHC coevolution. Method: immunoSEQ multiplex PCR; TCRdb's copy keeps in-frame clones and lacks some. The sample carries some 80,000 clones, less than 95% recorded once. The sequenced sample was naive CD4+ T cells from blood. The receptors come from a person aged 25 to 69 in good health. Both conserved end residues are part of each CDR3. D genes are given only for firm matches. Part of the rows lack a size; the others show once, few, many or a class for expanded clones.

TRBV7-9	TRBJ1-2	TRBD1	.	14	TGTGCCAGCAGCGGAGGAGGACAGGGGGCTGGCTACACCTTC	CASSGGGQGAGYTF
TRBV5-1	TRBJ1-1	.	.	14	TGCGCCAGCAGCCAAAATACTGGGAACACTGAAGCTTTCTTT	CASSQNTGNTEAFF
TRBV5-1	TRBJ2-7	TRBD2	.	17	TGCGCCAGCAGCTCGGGACTAGCGGGAGCTCGTACCTACGAGCAGTACTTC	CASSSGLAGARTYEQYF
TRBV5-1	TRBJ2-5	.	.	13	TGCGCCAGCAGCTTGAGCGGGCAAGAGACCCAGTACTTC	CASSLSGQETQYF
TRBV29-1	TRBJ1-1	.	.	17	TGCAGCGTTGAAGTTTGGGGCGGGAGGGGGGAGAACACTGAAGCTTTCTTT	CSVEVWGGRGENTEAFF
TRBV30	TRBJ2-3	.	.	13	TGTGCCTGGAGTGTACAACAGGCCGATAGGCAGTATTTT	CAWSVQQADRQYF
TRBV28	TRBJ2-7	TRBD2	once	16	TGTGCCAGCAGTTTATCTGGGGGGGGGAGCTCCTACGAGCAGTACTTC	CASSLSGGGSSYEQYF
TRBV9	TRBJ2-2	TRBD2	.	16	TGTGCCAGCAGCAGGGGACTAGCGGAAAACACCGGGGAGCTGTTTTTT	CASSRGLAENTGELFF
TRBV19	TRBJ1-2	.	few	13	TGTGCCAGTAGTATTTCGGGGGACTATGGCTACACCTTC	CASSISGDYGYTF
TRBV5-1	TRBJ2-7	TRBD2	.	15	TGCGCCAGCAGCTTGGGGGATAGCGGGAGCTACGAGCAGTACTTC	CASSLGDSGSYEQYF
TRBV7-2	TRBJ1-2	TRBD1	.	15	TGTGCCAGCAGCTTAGTACAGGGGGCGTACTATGGCTACACCTTC	CASSLVQGAYYGYTF
TRBV2	TRBJ2-7	TRBD1	.	13	TGTGCCAGCAGGGCCGGACAGGCAAGCGAGCAGTACTTC	CASRAGQASEQYF
TRBV2	TRBJ2-1	TRBD2	.	12	TGTGCCGGACGGACTAGCGGCAATGAGCAGTTCTTC	CAGRTSGNEQFF
TRBV10-1	TRBJ2-5	TRBD2	.	12	TGCGCCAGCAGGGGGGAGGGCCCGAGGGAGTACTTC	CASRGEGPREYF
TRBV5-1	TRBJ2-1	TRBD2	.	16	TGCGCCAGCAGCTTGGTAGGGACTAGCGGCTACAATGAGCAGTTCTTC	CASSLVGTSGYNEQFF
TRBV23-1	TRBJ1-2	TRBD1	.	13	TGCGCCAGCGGAACAGGGGCCACCTATGGCTACACCTTC	CASGTGATYGYTF